Each of the 16 T cell receptor beta chains below was sequenced from the same sample in a study of blood T cell repertoires in COVID-19. Sequencing was performed with immunoSEQ multiplex PCR; in TCRdb, only in-frame clones are kept and a portion is missing. The data contain over 200,000 clones, 75% to 90% of them singletons. The sequencing input was peripheral blood. These TCRs come from a man aged 30 to 45 with COVID-19, enrolled during active disease.

The sample holds one count of this clone. The CDR3 here is CASRRTGGTVGYTF. The CDR3 DNA follows: TGTGCCAGCAGGCGGACAGGCGGCACGGTGGGCTACACCTTC. The chain uses TRBV3-1 (or the pseudogene TRBV3-2) and TRBJ1-2; 7 positions agree with TRBD1. The CDR3 contains 14 residues. Germline CDR1 reads LGHDT; CDR2 reads YNNKEL (reference sequence). V dropped 6 bases and J dropped 8; count of bases not matched to a gene: 12.

This sequence joins TRBV6-2 or TRBV6-3 and TRBJ1-1; possible D gene TRBD1, 5 bases. The germline CDR1 and CDR2 sequences are MNHEY and SVGEGT. Trimming took 5 bases from V and 3 from J, leaving 19 bases between them. The CDR3 is 16 amino acids. The CDR3 nucleotides read TGTGCCAGCAGTGACGACAGCCTACGGTACGACACTGAAGCTTTCTTT. Residues: CASSDDSLRYDTEAFF.

The rearrangement uses TRBV19 and TRBJ1-2; 11 positions agree with TRBD1. CDR1 and CDR2 from the germline V gene are LNHDA and SQIVND (reference sequence). Trimming at V came to 2 bases and at J to 4 bases, leaving 3 bases not matched to a gene. This CDR3 is 15 amino acids long. The CDR3 DNA follows: TGTGCCAGTAGTATACCGGGACAGGGGGGCTATGGCTACACCTTC. Translation gives CASSIPGQGGYGYTF.

This clone was seen only a few times. CDR3 region: CASSATGDISWPQHF. The CDR3 DNA follows: TGTGCCAGCAGTGCTACAGGGGACATATCATGGCCCCAGCATTTT. The V gene is TRBV6-2 or TRBV6-3, the J gene TRBJ1-5; 7 bases agree with TRBD1. This CDR3 is built from 15 residues. V lost 5 bases, J lost 9 bases, and 13 bases stayed unmatched. CDR1 is MNHEY and CDR2 is SVGEGT in the germline V gene.

This chain joins TRBV7-2 and TRBJ1-2; D ambiguous. The V end was cut by 5 bases, the J end by 0 bases, with 13 bases between. The CDR3 extends over 15 amino acids. Germline lookup yields CDR1 SGHTA and CDR2 FQGNSA. This CDR3 reads CASSPVLFPNYGYTF. The CDR3 coding sequence is TGTGCCAGCAGCCCGGTTCTGTTTCCTAACTATGGCTACACCTTC.

The chain combines TRBV5-8 with TRBJ1-6; the match to TRBD1 covers 8 bases. V gave up 4 bases and J gave up 0 bases; unmatched junction bases: 6. The length of the CDR3 is 17 residues. The germline V gene encodes CDR1 SGHTS and CDR2 YDEGEE. The CDR3 coding sequence is TGTGCCAGCAGCAGACGGGACAGGAGCTCCTATAATTCACCCCTCCACTTT. This sequence encodes CASSRRDRSSYNSPLHF.

The CDR3 nucleotides read TGCAGCGTTGAGACAGGGCTCTATGGCTACACCTTC. Protein sequence: CSVETGLYGYTF. The chain uses TRBV29-1 and TRBJ1-2; 7 nucleotides line up with TRBD1. Germline V gives CDR1 SQVTM, CDR2 ANQGSEA. The V segment lost 3 bases and the J segment 4 bases; nucleotides outside the gene matches: 2. The CDR3 has 12 residues.

CDR3 DNA sequence: TGTGCCACCAGTGATGCGTCTCGTGCTAGCACAGATACGCAGTATTTT. It yields the protein CATSDASRASTDTQYF. The gene calls are TRBV24-1 and TRBJ2-3; D remains unclear. V was pared by 3 bases and J by 0 bases, with 12 bases between. Germline assignment: CDR1 KGHDR and CDR2 SFDVKD. The CDR3 contains 16 residues.

The CDR3 DNA reads as TGCAGCGTTCTCTTGACTAGCGGGAGCTACGAGCAGTACTTC. It translates to CSVLLTSGSYEQYF. The chain carries TRBV29-1 and TRBJ2-7, with 12 bases aligning to TRBD2. Germline CDR1 is SQVTM and CDR2 is ANQGSEA. V lost 5 bases to trimming and J lost 3 bases; unmatched junction nucleotides: 5. This CDR3 spans 14 amino acids.

As to this clone: Other DNA sequences in this specimen translate into the identical CDR3. J is TRBJ1-2 and V is TRBV4-2; D remains unclear. The germline gives CDR1 LGHNA, CDR2 YNFKEQ. The CDR3 extends over 13 amino acids. Trimming shortened V by 1 base and J by 3 bases, and 6 bases separated the two germline ends. The CDR3 protein is CASSQGQDYGYTF. CDR3 in DNA: TGTGCCAGCAGCCAAGGGCAGGACTATGGCTACACCTTC.

The chain links TRBV6-2 or TRBV6-3 to TRBJ2-6, with D unresolved. The CDR3 consists of 16 residues. Trimming stripped 3 bases from V and 0 bases from J, with 9 bases between. CDR1 MNHEY and CDR2 SVGEGT come from the germline V gene. The CDR3 DNA sequence: TGTGCCAGCAGTTATTTGTCGGGCTCTGGGGCCAACGTCCTGACTTTC. Amino acids: CASSYLSGSGANVLTF.

The V and J genes are TRBV24-1 and TRBJ2-1; 12 positions match TRBD1. Looked up from germline, CDR1 is KGHDR and CDR2 is SFDVKD. The V segment lost 7 bases and the J segment 0 bases; nucleotides outside the gene matches: 18. This CDR3 region has 21 residues. The CDR3 DNA reads TGTGCCACCAGGGGACAGGGGGCGCGAGGGGTAGCGGGCAGCTCCTACAATGAGCAGTTCTTC. Its translation: CATRGQGARGVAGSSYNEQFF.

The gene calls are TRBV19 and TRBJ1-4, with D possibly TRBD1 on 5 matching bases. Germline loops: CDR1 LNHDA, CDR2 SQIVND (reference sequence). The CDR3 totals 14 residues. V lost 6 bases and J lost 0, with 8 bases in between. The CDR3 sequence is CASSPTATNEKLFF. As DNA, the CDR3 is TGTGCCAGTAGCCCGACAGCAACTAATGAAAAACTGTTTTTT.

The chain joins TRBV7-2 to TRBJ1-6; tentative D call: TRBD1 (5 bases). This CDR3 spans 12 amino acids. V was pared by 2 bases and J by 9 bases, with 5 bases between. Germline V gene sequence: CDR1 SGHTA, CDR2 FQGNSA. The CDR3 spells CASSLQGSPLHF. The CDR3 DNA follows: TGTGCCAGCAGCTTACAGGGTTCACCCCTCCACTTT. Complete variable domain (other parts from reference TRBV7-2 and TRBJ1-6): GAGVSQSPSNKVTEKGKDVELRCDPISGHTALYWYRQSLGQGLEFLIYFQGNSAPDKSGLPSDRFSAERTGGSVSTLTIQRTQQEDSAVYLCASSLQGSPLHFGNGTRLTVT.

This chain joins TRBV19 and TRBJ2-1; D gene ambiguous. Germline CDR1 reads LNHDA; CDR2 reads SQIVND (reference sequence). Between the trimmed V and J ends, which lost 3 bases and 7 bases, there was a span of 4 bases. This CDR3 spans 11 amino acids. The CDR3 reads CASSMLNEQFF. DNA for the CDR3: TGTGCCAGTAGTATGCTAAATGAGCAGTTCTTC.

This sequence joins TRBV29-1 and TRBJ2-7; D gene uncertain. The CDR3 runs 13 residues. Germline CDR1 SQVTM, CDR2 ANQGSEA. V was cut by 4 bases and J by 4 bases, with 14 bases left in between. CDR3 region: CSVVETDMYEQYF. DNA of the CDR3: TGCAGCGTTGTTGAGACTGATATGTACGAGCAGTACTTC.